This TCR beta chain came from a study of blood T cell repertoires in COVID-19 (dated by TCRdb to the early 2020s). As for the study more broadly: The collaborator samples originated in the United States, Italy and Spain and spanned the acute and convalescent phases of COVID-19. Where available, HLA class I and class II types were taken from metadata supplied by the sample provider and were not determined by assay-based typing. The sample metadata nearly always contained a de-identified subject ID, COVID-19 status, age in years and sex. The prospective study material was composed of cDNA or gDNA derived from T cells, B-cell-depleted T cells, or PBMCs. Subjects who had been exposed to COVID-19, were actively infected with it, or had recovered from it provided the deeply sampled blood TCRbeta repertoires that made up the dataset. Samples came from the ongoing ImmuneRACE study (first 160 participants) plus 1,254 subjects from 6 global collaborators. The repertoires were released in a freely available public database intended as a resource for research on the immune response to SARS-CoV-2. The study at large found these results: How much clinical and demographic metadata was included differed by source and by participant, and the metadata was provided uncurated.

To note about this clone: The target of this receptor is not known. The sample holds no much larger clone one base away, and base qualities are not on file.

TCRbeta CDR3 regions were amplified from genomic DNA using the immunoSEQ Assay, a bias-controlled multiplex PCR. The paper's processing steps were these. Nucleated cell counts per sample were estimated from amplification of reference gene primers within the assay. To quantify the absolute abundance of each unique TCRbeta CDR3 rearrangement, sequence reads were collapsed and filtered. Productive Simpson clonality was computed per sample as the square root of Simpson's diversity index over productive rearrangements. Drawn from immuneACCESS, this table holds only the in-frame rearrangements with V and J called that TCRdb kept. Clones are partly lost; checked studies trace under half to an unresolved V gene and leave the rest unexplained. From that table come the V and J calls and clone size; the DNA was used to work out D and trimming. The sample yields approximately 300,000 clones; about 85% were counted once. 1.5% to 2% of the sample comes from the top ten.

In the prospective study, participants were 18 to 89 years old, resided in 24 geographic areas of the United States, and were enrolled through a virtual design. To assign participants to cohorts, the prospective study relied on clinical history that participants themselves reported in a screening survey and a study questionnaire. Exposed participants were defined as having been in contact with someone with a PCR-confirmed or clinician-diagnosed COVID-19 case within 2 weeks of study entry. Each participant in the prospective study had whole blood, serum and a nasopharyngeal or oropharyngeal swab collected by mobile phlebotomists. Additional blood draws and questionnaires over an approximately two-month period could optionally be provided by prospective study participants. Prospective study blood samples were shipped either frozen or at room temperature before DNA extraction. This receptor was identified in a woman in her twenties or thirties who had been exposed to COVID-19. Sequenced material: PBMCs or T cells enriched from blood (not recorded which).

The CDR3 amino acid sequence is: CASSQEAQGIDQPQHF. The nucleotide sequence reads as follows: TGTGCCAGCAGCCAAGAGGCACAGGGGATAGATCAGCCCCAGCATTTT. In this chain, TRBV7-9 is recombined with TRBJ1-5, with 7 bases aligning to TRBD1. Reading the germline V gene (reference sequence) gives CDR1 SEHNR and CDR2 FQNEAQ. The germline V and J ends show losses of 5 bases and 5 bases respectively, and no gene match explains 12 bases of the junction. The CDR3 sequence holds 16 residues, the cysteine and phenylalanine included. CDR3 DNA only is kept here, 48 bases in frame from base 1.